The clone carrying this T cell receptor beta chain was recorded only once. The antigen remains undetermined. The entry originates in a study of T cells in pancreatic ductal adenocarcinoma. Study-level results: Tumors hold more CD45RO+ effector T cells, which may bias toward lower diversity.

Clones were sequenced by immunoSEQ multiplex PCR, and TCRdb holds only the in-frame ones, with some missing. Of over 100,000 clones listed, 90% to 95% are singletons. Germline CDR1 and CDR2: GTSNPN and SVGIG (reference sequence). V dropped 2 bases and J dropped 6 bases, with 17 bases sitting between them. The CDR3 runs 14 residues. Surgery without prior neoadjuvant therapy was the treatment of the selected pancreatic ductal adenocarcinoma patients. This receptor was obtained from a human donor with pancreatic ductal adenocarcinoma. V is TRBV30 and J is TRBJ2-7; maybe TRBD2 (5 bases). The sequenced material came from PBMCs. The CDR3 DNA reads TGTGCCTGGAGTACCCACTCCAGCGGCGGCGAGCAGTACTTC. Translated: CAWSTHSSGGEQYF.